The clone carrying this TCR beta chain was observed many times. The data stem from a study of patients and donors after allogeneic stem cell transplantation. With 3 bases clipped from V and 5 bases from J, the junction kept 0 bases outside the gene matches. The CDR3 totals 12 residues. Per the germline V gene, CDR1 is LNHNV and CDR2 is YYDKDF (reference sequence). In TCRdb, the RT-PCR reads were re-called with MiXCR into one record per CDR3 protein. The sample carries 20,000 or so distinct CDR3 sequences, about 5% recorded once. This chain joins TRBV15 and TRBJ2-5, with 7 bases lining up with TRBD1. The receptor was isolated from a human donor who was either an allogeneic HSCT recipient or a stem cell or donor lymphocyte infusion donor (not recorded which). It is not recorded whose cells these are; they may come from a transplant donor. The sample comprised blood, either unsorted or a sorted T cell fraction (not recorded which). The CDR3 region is CATSRDRETQYF. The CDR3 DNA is TGTGCCACCAGCAGGGACAGGGAGACCCAGTACTTC.